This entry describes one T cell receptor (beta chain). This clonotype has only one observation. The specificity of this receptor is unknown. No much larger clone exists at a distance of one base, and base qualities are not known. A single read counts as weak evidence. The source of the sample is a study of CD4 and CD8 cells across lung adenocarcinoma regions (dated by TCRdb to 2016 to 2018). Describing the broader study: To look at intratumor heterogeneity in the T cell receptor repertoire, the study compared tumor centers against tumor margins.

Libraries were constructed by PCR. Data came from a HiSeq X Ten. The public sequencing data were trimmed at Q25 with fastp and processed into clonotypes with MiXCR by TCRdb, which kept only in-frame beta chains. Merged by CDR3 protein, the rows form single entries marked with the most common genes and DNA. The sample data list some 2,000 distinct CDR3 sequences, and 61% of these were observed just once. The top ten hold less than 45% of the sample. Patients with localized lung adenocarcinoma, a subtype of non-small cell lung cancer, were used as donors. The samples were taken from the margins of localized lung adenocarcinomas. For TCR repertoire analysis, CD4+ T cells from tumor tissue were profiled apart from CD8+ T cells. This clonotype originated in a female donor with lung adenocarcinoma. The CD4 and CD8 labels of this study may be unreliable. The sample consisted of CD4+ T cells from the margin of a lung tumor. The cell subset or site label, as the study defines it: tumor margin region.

The nucleotide sequence reads TGTGCCAGCGCCGGGACAGCTAAAGAGACCCAGTACTTC. It translates as CASAGTAKETQYF. The chain employs TRBV27 and TRBJ2-5; a stretch of 7 junction bases matches TRBD1. The CDR3 covers 13 residues, taking in both the cysteine and the phenylalanine. The retained sequence is limited to the CDR3, 39 bases, with the frame set at the first base. As encoded in the germline V gene (reference sequence), CDR1 is MNHEY while CDR2 is SMNVEV. Trimmed from V: 8 bases; trimmed from J: 3 bases; junction bases lacking a gene match: 6.